This section outlines one T cell receptor beta chain sequence together with its context. Its antigen is undetermined. The V gene lost 0 bases and the J gene lost 8 bases, with 5 bases spanning the gap. The CDR3 has 13 amino acids. In germline, CDR1 is SGHTA, CDR2 FQGTGA. The data were taken from a study of graft-versus-host responses after intestinal transplantation. Study overall: Multivisceral, liver-intestinal, or isolated intestinal transplants were performed in recipients. Study-level points and caveats: Present in recipient marrow, GvH clones included some that appeared first in ileum or blood.

Libraries were prepared by immunoSEQ multiplex PCR; TCRdb keeps only in-frame clonotypes and omits some of them. The sample includes 80,000 to 100,000 clones, 91% of them seen just once. This TCR derives from a human donor who was the organ donor for an intestinal transplant. The sample in question was unstimulated CD4+ T cells sorted from spleen or lymph node cells, obtained before transplant. The rearrangement links TRBV7-3 to TRBJ1-6; D uncertain. The CDR3 reads CASSLTQYSPLHF. The CDR3 region has the DNA TGTGCCAGCAGCTTAACGCAGTATTCACCCCTCCACTTT.